What follows describes a single T cell receptor (beta chain). This sample was taken from a study of blood T cell repertoires in COVID-19. In the study overall: T cells, B-cell-depleted T cells, or PBMCs supplied cDNA or gDNA.

Profiled with immunoSEQ multiplex PCR; TCRdb holds only in-frame clones, not every one. The sample records under 200,000 clones, about 80% being singletons. Trimming removed 6 bases at V and 5 bases at J, with 11 bases between. Germline lookup yields CDR1 ENHRY and CDR2 SYGVKD. The CDR3 is 14 amino acids. The sequence was obtained from a woman aged 55-75 years with COVID-19, enrolled during active disease. The gene calls are TRBV10-3 and TRBJ1-6; no reliable D call. Sequences were obtained from peripheral blood. The CDR3 protein is CAISSGPNNSPLHF. The CDR3 DNA is TGTGCCATCAGCAGCGGGCCTAATAATTCACCCCTCCACTTT.